The 26 T cell receptor beta chains presented below share a single source sample, sequenced in a study of spatial heterogeneity in lung cancer. TCRdb reprocessed the 5' RACE reads with MiXCR, giving one entry per CDR3 protein. The table has more than 80,000 distinct CDR3 sequences, about 12% seen once; the top ten hold about 41%. The sample's time point: sample taken at primary tumor resection. The sequenced material consisted of unsorted whole RNA from tumor, nontumor lung or frozen PBMC. The specimen comprised PBMCs, sampled at surgery. Receptors were obtained from a male donor with early-stage non-small cell lung cancer.

V gene TRBV27 combines with J gene TRBJ1-5; unclear D gene. The CDR3 totals 17 residues. Germline V gene sequence: CDR1 MNHEY, CDR2 SMNVEV (reference sequence). Trimming pared 8 bases from V and 0 bases from J, leaving 20 bases between. The CDR3 sequence: CASSKKGGEYSNQPQHF. CDR3 DNA: TGTGCCAGCTCGAAAAAAGGAGGAGAATATAGCAATCAGCCCCAGCATTTT.

There are many counts of this clonotype. The chain has TRBV28 and TRBJ1-1; 7 bases match TRBD1. V lost 4 bases, J lost 1 base, and 6 bases stayed unmatched. The CDR3 is made up of 15 amino acids. Germline-derived CDR1 and CDR2 are MDHEN and SYDVKM. This CDR3 reads CASSSLGQENTEAFF. The CDR3, as DNA: TGTGCCAGCAGTTCGCTTGGACAGGAGAACACTGAAGCTTTCTTT. Full variable domain (missing parts from reference TRBV28 and TRBJ1-1): DVKVTQSSRYLVKRTGEKVFLECVQDMDHENMFWYRQDPGLGLRLIYFSYDVKMKEKGDIPEGYSVSREKKERFSLILESASTNQTSMYLCASSSLGQENTEAFFGQGTRLTVV.

The chain is built from TRBV20-1 and TRBJ2-1, with 10 bases matching TRBD1. The CDR3 covers 15 residues. Germline values: CDR1 DFQATT, CDR2 SNEGSKA (reference sequence). The ends lost 5 bases at V and 0 bases at J; junction bases unmatched: 4. CDR3 residues: CSARQGASSYNEQFF. CDR3 DNA sequence: TGCAGTGCTCGACAGGGGGCGAGCTCCTACAATGAGCAGTTCTTC.

The chain uses TRBV7-8 and TRBJ2-7; D is unresolved. Germline lookup yields CDR1 SGHVS and CDR2 FQNEAQ. Trimming stripped 7 bases from V and 0 bases from J, with 13 bases between. The length of the CDR3 is 14 residues. CDR3 in amino acids: CASKAAELSYEQYF. The CDR3 DNA reads TGTGCCAGCAAGGCTGCAGAACTCTCCTACGAGCAGTACTTC.

The chain employs TRBV11-1 and TRBJ2-7, with TRBD2 as a possible D gene (6 bases). Trimming shortened V by 5 bases and J by 2 bases, and 16 bases separated the two germline ends. There are 15 residues in the CDR3. The germline CDR1 and CDR2 sequences are SGHAT and FQDESV (reference sequence). The CDR3 sequence: CASSRRGTSPYEQYF. The CDR3 nucleotides are TGTGCCAGCAGCCGCCGTGGGACTTCCCCCTACGAGCAGTACTTC.

The CDR3 loop reads CASSVGASGRAGTQYF. The CDR3 nucleotides are TGTGCCAGCAGCGTAGGAGCGAGCGGGAGGGCCGGTACGCAGTATTTT. The chain joins TRBV9 to TRBJ2-3, with 10 nucleotides matching TRBD2. This CDR3 contains 16 residues. Per the germline V gene, CDR1 is SGDLS and CDR2 is YYNGEE. Trimming at V came to 0 bases and at J to 8 bases, leaving 9 bases not matched to a gene.

Ten or more counts support this clonotype. This chain uses TRBV18 with TRBJ2-1, with D tentatively TRBD1 (6 bases). V was pared by 3 bases and J by 8 bases, with 17 bases between. The CDR3 extends over 15 amino acids. Germline V gene sequence: CDR1 KGHSH, CDR2 LQKENI. The CDR3 DNA reads as TGTGCCAGCTCACCCCGAGGGGGAGTTGTAGATGAGCAGTTCTTC. Encoded protein: CASSPRGGVVDEQFF. Full variable domain (rest looked up from reference TRBV18 and TRBJ2-1): NAGVMQNPRHLVRRRGQEARLRCSPMKGHSHVYWYRQLPEEGLKFMVYLQKENIIDESGMPKERFSAEFPKEGPSILRIQQVVRGDSAAYFCASSPRGGVVDEQFFGPGTRLTVL.

The chain has TRBV13 and TRBJ2-5, with D possibly being TRBD2 (6 bases). Germline assignment: CDR1 PRHDT and CDR2 FYEKMQ (reference sequence). Trimming took off 2 bases at V and 3 bases at J, with 10 bases between the two ends. This CDR3 contains 14 residues. In DNA form, the CDR3 reads TGTGCCAGCAGCTTATGGGCGGGGAAAGAGACCCAGTACTTC. Amino acids: CASSLWAGKETQYF.

The table lists this clonotype with many counts. The chain employs TRBV7-6 and TRBJ2-7; a possible D gene is TRBD1 (6 bases). V shed 6 bases and J shed 7 bases, with 19 bases lying between them. The germline V gene has CDR1 SGHVS and CDR2 FNYEAQ. The CDR3 runs to 14 residues. In DNA, the CDR3 is TGTGCCAGCAGGAAAGGACAGAGTGTCATGGAGCAGTACTTC. This gives the protein CASRKGQSVMEQYF. The complete variable domain, with remaining parts taken from reference TRBV7-6 and TRBJ2-7, reads GAGVSQSPRYKVTKRGQDVALRCDPISGHVSLYWYRQALGQGPEFLTYFNYEAQQDKSGLPNDRFSAERPEGSISTLTIQRTEQRDSAMYRCASRKGQSVMEQYFGPGTRLTVT.

This clonotype was observed a few times. The chain joins TRBV20-1 to TRBJ2-2; 7 bases fit TRBD1. Germline V CDR1 and CDR2: DFQATT, SNEGSKA (reference sequence). V lost 0 bases and J lost 4; bases outside the gene matches: 2. The CDR3 has 14 residues. CDR3 protein: CSARDQGVTGELFF. The CDR3 bases are TGCAGTGCTAGAGATCAGGGGGTCACCGGGGAGCTGTTTTTT.

This clonotype was detected only a few times. This chain uses TRBV6-1 with TRBJ2-2; D is perhaps TRBD2 (5 bases). V was cut by 4 bases and J by 0 bases, with 18 bases left in between. The CDR3 contains 18 residues. The germline V gene encodes CDR1 MNHNS and CDR2 SASEGT. CDR3: CASSVQSQLGSNTGELFF. CDR3 sequence (DNA): TGTGCCAGCAGTGTACAAAGCCAACTAGGATCGAACACCGGGGAGCTGTTTTTT.

Only a few counts were recorded for this clonotype. This sequence joins TRBV20-1 and TRBJ2-5, with TRBD2 matching over 10 bases. Trimming removed 6 bases from V and 5 bases from J; junction bases left unmatched: 3. The CDR3 covers 12 residues. Germline V CDR1 and CDR2: DFQATT, SNEGSKA (reference sequence). The CDR3 DNA reads as TGCAGTGCGTCGACTAGCGGGGAGACCCAGTACTTC. Translating gives CSASTSGETQYF.

The V gene is TRBV5-6, the J gene TRBJ1-1; D unresolved. This CDR3 spans 14 amino acids. The ends were cut back, 4 bases at V and 0 bases at J, with 10 bases in the middle. Germline loops: CDR1 SGHDT, CDR2 YYEEEE. CDR3 sequence reads: CASSVAPMNTEAFF. In nucleotides, the CDR3 is TGTGCCAGCAGCGTAGCACCAATGAACACTGAAGCTTTCTTT.

This clonotype was counted ten times or more. This chain links TRBV18 with TRBJ2-2, with a weak D call TRBD1 (6 bases). Trimming took 3 bases from V and 0 from J, leaving 17 bases between them. The CDR3 has 18 amino acids. Germline V CDR1 and CDR2: KGHSH, LQKENI. The CDR3, as DNA: TGTGCCAGCTCACCTAGGACAGCAACTTTCGCGAACACCGGGGAGCTGTTTTTT. Protein sequence: CASSPRTATFANTGELFF.

The table lists this clonotype with many counts. This sequence joins TRBV10-3 and TRBJ1-3; D ambiguous. The length of the CDR3 is 15 residues. Germline loops: CDR1 ENHRY, CDR2 SYGVKD. V was pared by 3 bases and J by 0 bases, with 9 bases between. CDR3: CAISDGIPSGNTIYF. The CDR3 coding sequence is TGTGCCATCAGTGATGGGATTCCCTCTGGAAACACCATATATTTT.

This clonotype was observed at least ten times. V and J are TRBV6-5 and TRBJ2-1; 10 bases line up with TRBD2. V dropped 0 bases and J dropped 10; count of bases not matched to a gene: 9. The CDR3 loop spans 16 amino acids. Germline lookup yields CDR1 MNHEY and CDR2 SVGAGI. DNA for the CDR3: TGTGCCAGCAGTTACTCGATACTAGCGGGAAATAGGGAGCAGTTCTTC. This translates into CASSYSILAGNREQFF.

This clonotype was observed many times. The chain combines TRBV5-6 with TRBJ2-1, with 8 bases fitting TRBD2. This CDR3 is 15 amino acids long. Germline trimming cut 3 bases from V and 7 bases from J; bases unmatched to any gene: 9. Per the germline V gene, CDR1 is SGHDT and CDR2 is YYEEEE. CDR3 nucleotide sequence: TGTGCCAGCAGCTCCGGGGGGGCCAGCGTGAATGAGCAGTTCTTC. Its protein product is CASSSGGASVNEQFF.

This clonotype appeared a few times. V is TRBV6-1 and J is TRBJ2-3; 7 bases align to TRBD1. Germline CDR1 is MNHNS and CDR2 is SASEGT. V lost 0 bases, J lost 4 bases, and 4 bases stayed unmatched. The length of the CDR3 is 15 residues. In DNA form, the CDR3 reads TGTGCCAGCAGTGAAGCGGGACAGACCCCAGATACGCAGTATTTT. Its translation is CASSEAGQTPDTQYF.

This clonotype turned up a few times. The chain is built from TRBV7-3 and TRBJ2-1; TRBD2 agrees at 7 bases. CDR3 length: 16 residues. Germline CDR1 is SGHTA and CDR2 is FQGTGA. V trimming: 0 bases; J trimming: 0 bases; junction bases outside the gene matches: 2. CDR3 sequence (DNA): TGTGCCAGCAGCTTAACGCGGGGGAGCTCCTACAATGAGCAGTTCTTC. Amino acid sequence: CASSLTRGSSYNEQFF.

This clonotype was observed many times. The chain recombines TRBV23-1 with TRBJ1-4; no clear D. TRBV23-1 is labeled an ORF, and its function is uncertain. V lost 2 bases and J lost 2, with 12 bases in between. The CDR3 contains 16 residues. This CDR3 is CASSQDGTLTNEKLFF. The DNA for the CDR3 is TGCGCCAGCAGTCAAGATGGTACCCTCACTAATGAAAAACTGTTTTTT.

This clonotype was seen a few times. The chain recombines TRBV20-1 with TRBJ1-5, with D uncertain. The CDR3 totals 14 residues. Germline V lookup: CDR1 DFQATT, CDR2 SNEGSKA (reference sequence). V shed 5 bases and J shed 0 bases, with 11 bases lying between them. The CDR3 bases are TGCAGTGCTCAGCTGGGGTATAGCAATCAGCCCCAGCATTTT. Translation: CSAQLGYSNQPQHF.

This rearrangement joins TRBV12-3 or TRBV12-4 to TRBJ1-5; 8 bases agree with TRBD1. Unmatched junction bases numbered 12, after V lost 7 bases and J lost 4 bases. The CDR3 spans 16 residues. The CDR3 region has the DNA TGTGCCAGCACCCGCCAGGGGGCGAGTTGGAATCAGCCCCAGCATTTT. Translation gives CASTRQGASWNQPQHF.

This clonotype was counted between two and nine times. V is TRBV7-9 and J is TRBJ2-1; 7 nucleotides agree with TRBD2. CDR1 and CDR2 from the germline V gene are SEHNR and FQNEAQ (reference sequence). The CDR3 consists of 14 residues. Trimming at V came to 6 bases and at J to 3 bases, leaving 5 bases not matched to a gene. This CDR3 reads CASRRAGLYNEQFF. CDR3 DNA sequence: TGTGCCAGCAGGAGAGCGGGACTCTACAATGAGCAGTTCTTC.

This clonotype has only a few counts. The chain is built from TRBV4-2 and TRBJ2-4; 11 nucleotides match TRBD2. Trimming took 0 bases from V and 4 from J; bases not matched to a gene: 5. The CDR3 has 17 residues. Germline assignment: CDR1 LGHNA and CDR2 YNFKEQ. CDR3 DNA: TGTGCCAGCAGCCAAGATACTAGCGGGAGTCCGAAAAACATTCAGTACTTC. Its translation: CASSQDTSGSPKNIQYF.

J is TRBJ2-1 and V is TRBV24-1; 7 bases are a match to TRBD1. This CDR3 contains 14 residues. V shed 0 bases, J shed 5 bases, and the junction held 0 bases outside the gene matches. Germline CDR1 reads KGHDR; CDR2 reads SFDVKD. The CDR3 loop is CATSDLGTDNEQFF. In DNA, the CDR3 is TGTGCCACCAGTGATTTGGGGACAGACAATGAGCAGTTCTTC.

V usage is TRBV7-8 and J usage is TRBJ1-5; TRBD1 is a possible D gene (6 bases). CDR3 length: 14 residues. With 5 bases removed from V and 7 bases from J, the gap between germline ends came to 15 bases. Germline V CDR1 and CDR2: SGHVS, FQNEAQ. Written as DNA, the CDR3 is TGTGCCAGCAGCCCATACAGGGATGGCCAGCCCCAGCATTTT. Protein: CASSPYRDGQPQHF.